These 13 T cell receptor beta chains were all obtained from the same sample, sequenced in a study of T cell repertoires in cytomegalovirus infection. TCRdb processed the reads anew with MiXCR; each CDR3 protein has one entry. Of almost 550,000 distinct CDR3 sequences in the sample, approximately 15% were seen once. Sample: CD8+ T cells from PBMCs. These receptors were collected from a human donor in good health (CMV status not recorded). Some clones in this sample may be carry-over from other donors' samples.

V and J are TRBV5-1 and TRBJ2-7; D could derive from TRBD1 or TRBD2 (5 bases each). The germline V gene has CDR1 SGHRS and CDR2 YFSETQ. The CDR3 spans 15 residues. The V gene lost 3 bases and the J gene lost 2 bases, with 15 bases spanning the gap. CDR3 residues: CASSWGSGGPYEQYF. In nucleotides, the CDR3 is TGCGCCAGCAGCTGGGGGTCGGGCGGCCCCTACGAGCAGTACTTC.

This clonotype was recorded many times. The V call is TRBV12-3 or TRBV12-4, the J call TRBJ2-7; no definite D call. Trimming took off 5 bases at V and 2 bases at J, with 19 bases between the two ends. This CDR3 comprises 16 residues. The CDR3, as DNA: TGTGCCAGCAGTCCTTCGATGAGCAGTGGAACCTACGAGCAGTACTTC. It specifies CASSPSMSSGTYEQYF.

This clonotype was observed a handful of times. The chain combines TRBV7-9 with TRBJ2-5; D may correspond to TRBD1 or TRBD2 (5 bases each). The CDR3 is 16 residues long. Germline-derived CDR1 and CDR2 are SEHNR and FQNEAQ (reference sequence). Trimming pared 2 bases from V and 3 bases from J, leaving 16 bases between. CDR3 nucleotides: TGTGCCAGCAGCTTATTACAGGCTAGCTCTAAAGAGACCCAGTACTTC. Its protein product is CASSLLQASSKETQYF.

This clonotype was detected a few times. The rearrangement uses TRBV11-2 and TRBJ2-7; D might be TRBD1 or TRBD2, each matching 5 bases. This CDR3 is built from 13 residues. V lost 5 bases, J lost 7 bases, and 15 bases lay in between. CDR1 SGHAT and CDR2 FQNNGV come from the germline V gene. Written as DNA, the CDR3 is TGTGCCAGCAGCACCGGGACCCTAGAGGAGCAGTACTTC. Translation: CASSTGTLEEQYF.

To note about this clonotype: This may arise from a read error, as a much more abundant clone is one base away. Without the conserved terminal phenylalanine or tryptophan, this CDR3 likely stems from a read error. V gene TRBV7-9 combines with J gene TRBJ2-7, with 15 bases matching TRBD2. CDR3 length: 16 amino acids. Germline CDR1 SEHNR, CDR2 FQNEAQ (reference sequence). V dropped 8 bases and J dropped 1; count of bases not matched to a gene: 6. CDR3 coding DNA: TGTGCCAGCGCCGGGACTAGCGGGAGGAGATCCTACGAGCAGTACTGC. Encoded protein: CASAGTSGRRSYEQYC.

This clonotype has at least ten counts. The genes are TRBV6-1 and TRBJ2-1; 7 nucleotides agree with TRBD2. V dropped 8 bases and J dropped 9; count of bases not matched to a gene: 16. The CDR3 runs 15 residues. Germline V gene sequence: CDR1 MNHNS, CDR2 SASEGT. In DNA, the CDR3 is TGTGCCAGCTTCCCCTCCCCCGGGACTACGGGTGAGCAGTTCTTC. Translating gives CASFPSPGTTGEQFF.

The chain couples TRBV5-1 to TRBJ2-1, with D hard to call. Trimming stripped 2 bases from V and 0 bases from J, with 9 bases between. This CDR3 contains 15 residues. Germline V lookup: CDR1 SGHRS, CDR2 YFSETQ. DNA of the CDR3: TGCGCCAGCAGCTTTGGCAGGACCTCCTACAATGAGCAGTTCTTC. It yields the protein CASSFGRTSYNEQFF.

The chain carries TRBV29-1 and TRBJ2-2; no reliable D call. The V and J ends lost 3 bases and 3 bases respectively, with 11 bases between them. CDR1 is SQVTM, CDR2 ANQGSEA, per germline. The CDR3 has 14 residues. CDR3 coding DNA: TGCAGCGTTGATAAGGGAACATACACCGGGGAGCTGTTTTTT. Its protein product is CSVDKGTYTGELFF.

The chain joins TRBV27 to TRBJ2-7; no clear D. Per the germline V gene, CDR1 is MNHEY and CDR2 is SMNVEV (reference sequence). Between the trimmed V and J ends, which lost 4 bases and 0 bases, there was a span of 13 bases. CDR3 length: 15 residues. The CDR3 spells CASSYGSRFSYEQYF. The CDR3, as DNA: TGTGCCAGCAGTTACGGTTCGCGGTTCTCCTACGAGCAGTACTTC.

As regards this clonotype: Given the absence of the conserved phenylalanine or tryptophan at the CDR3 end, a read error is likely. No DNA is shown, since the ends of the CDR3 on it are uncertain; the CDR3 is the one TCRdb lists. The J gene is TRBJ2-7, the V gene TRBV11-2; the table calls TRBD1, which could not be checked here. The CDR3 has 16 residues if both end residues are counted. Germline V lookup: CDR1 SGHAT, CDR2 FQNNGV. Here the CDR3 reads CASSSQKDSLNYEQDC.

This clonotype was seen only a few times. The V call is TRBV11-1, the J call TRBJ1-2; TRBD1 might be the D (5 bases). Germline CDR1 and CDR2: SGHAT and FQDESV (reference sequence). Trimming pared 5 bases from V and 3 bases from J, leaving 10 bases between. The CDR3 totals 13 residues. The CDR3 coding sequence is TGTGCCAGCAGCCCGGGACGGGACTATGGCTACACCTTC. This encodes CASSPGRDYGYTF.

This clonotype has a handful of counts. The rearrangement joins TRBV9 to TRBJ2-5; D is perhaps TRBD1 (6 bases). V was shortened by 6 bases and J by 5 bases, with 17 bases between the two germline ends. Germline V gene lookup returns CDR1 SGDLS and CDR2 YYNGEE. The CDR3 spans 14 residues. The CDR3 nucleotides are TGTGCCAGCACCCCCGAAGGGGGTTCTGAGACCCAGTACTTC. Its protein is CASTPEGGSETQYF.

The chain carries TRBV5-1 and TRBJ1-1; D might be TRBD1 (6 bases). The CDR3 sequence is 15 residues long. The V and J ends lost 6 bases and 4 bases respectively, with 19 bases between them. Germline V lookup: CDR1 SGHRS, CDR2 YFSETQ. CDR3 sequence reads: CASTSRWGQGTEAFF. In DNA, the CDR3 is TGCGCCAGCACCTCTCGGTGGGGGCAAGGCACTGAAGCTTTCTTT. The full variable domain, with the rest looked up from reference TRBV5-1 and TRBJ1-1, is KAGVTQTPRYLIKTRGQQVTLSCSPISGHRSVSWYQQTPGQGLQFLFEYFSETQRNKGNFPGRFSGRQFSNSRSEMNVSTLELGDSALYLCASTSRWGQGTEAFFGQGTRLTVV.